This TCR beta chain was captured by sequencing in a study of blood T cell repertoires in COVID-19. Authors' analysis steps: The authors estimated nucleated cell counts from reference gene primer amplification. The assay was immunoSEQ multiplex PCR, and TCRdb's table has in-frame clones only and misses some. V and J calls and clone size are copied from that table; D and trimming were computed from the DNA. The sample lists about 33,000 clones; approximately 86% were seen once. Specimen: peripheral blood. The clonotype originates from a woman of 80 years or more with active or convalescent COVID-19.

The CDR3 reads CASSRQQRDTQYF. The CDR3, as DNA: TGTGCCAGTAGTAGGCAGCAGAGGGATACGCAGTATTTT. The genes are TRBV19 and TRBJ2-3; D unresolved. V was pared by 4 bases and J by 6 bases, with 11 bases between. The germline CDR1 and CDR2 sequences are LNHDA and SQIVND (reference sequence). The CDR3 extends over 13 amino acids.